The 10 T cell receptor beta chains in this list originate from one sample, sequenced in a study of blood T cell repertoires in COVID-19. The protocol was immunoSEQ multiplex PCR, while the TCRdb copy is restricted to in-frame clones and leaves out a portion. In the table there are about 47,000 clones, around 92% of which are singletons. Input material: peripheral blood. Every receptor here comes from a man at least 80 years old with active or convalescent COVID-19.

This clone was seen only a few times. This chain joins TRBV29-1 and TRBJ2-3; D is uncertain. The CDR3 spans 12 residues. The germline V and J ends were trimmed by 6 bases and 7 bases, with 14 bases remaining between them. Looked up from germline, CDR1 is SQVTM and CDR2 is ANQGSEA. CDR3 sequence (DNA): TGCAGCGTGGGTCCGCGACTTAATACGCAGTATTTT. Translation gives CSVGPRLNTQYF.

The chain carries TRBV10-3 and TRBJ1-1, with a possible D match to TRBD1 (5 bases). Germline V gives CDR1 ENHRY, CDR2 SYGVKD. This CDR3 region has 11 residues. Trimming took 11 bases from V and 5 from J, leaving 12 bases between them. CDR3 coding DNA: TGTGCCGCCCAACAGGAGACTGAAGCTTTCTTT. Translating it yields CAAQQETEAFF.

The J gene is TRBJ2-3, the V gene TRBV30, with 7 bases aligning to TRBD2. This CDR3 region has 14 residues. The germline gives CDR1 GTSNPN, CDR2 SVGIG (reference sequence). Losses at the gene ends were 0 bases for V and 6 bases for J; bases not matched to a gene: 6. The CDR3 nucleotides read TGTGCCTGGAGTGTAATGCGGGGGTCGGATACGCAGTATTTT. Amino acids: CAWSVMRGSDTQYF.

V and J are TRBV10-3 and TRBJ2-1; 11 bases agree with TRBD2. The V gene's germline CDR1 is ENHRY and CDR2 SYGVKD. Trimming at V came to 10 bases and at J to 5 bases, leaving 10 bases not matched to a gene. The CDR3 totals 15 residues. In nucleotides, the CDR3 is TGTGCCACCGAATTAGCGGGGGGGCCGAACAATGAGCAGTTCTTC. Protein product: CATELAGGPNNEQFF.

The chain couples TRBV5-8 to TRBJ1-2; TRBD1 agrees at 9 bases. This CDR3 comprises 16 residues. The germline V gene encodes CDR1 SGHTS and CDR2 YDEGEE. The ends lost 2 bases at V and 4 bases at J; junction bases unmatched: 9. Written as DNA, the CDR3 is TGTGCCAGCAGCTTATTATCGACAGGGGGTACCTATGGCTACACCTTC. Residues: CASSLLSTGGTYGYTF. Complete variable domain (other parts from reference TRBV5-8 and TRBJ1-2): EAGVTQSPTHLIKTRGQQATLRCSPISGHTSVYWYQQALGLGLQFLLWYDEGEERNRGNFPPRFSGRQFPNYSSELNVNALELEDSALYLCASSLLSTGGTYGYTFGSGTRLTVV.

The chain links TRBV10-3 to TRBJ1-5, with 9 bases that match TRBD1. CDR3 length: 14 residues. After removal of 4 bases from V and 7 bases from J, the junction contained 5 bases not matched to a gene. Germline V gene lookup returns CDR1 ENHRY and CDR2 SYGVKD. CDR3 DNA: TGTGCCATCAGTGGACAGGGGGAAGGCCAGCCCCAGCATTTT. Its protein is CAISGQGEGQPQHF.

V and J are TRBV5-5 and TRBJ2-7; TRBD2 agrees at 10 bases. Germline V gives CDR1 SGHKS, CDR2 YYEKEE (reference sequence). V shed 2 bases, J shed 2 bases, and the junction held 4 bases outside the gene matches. This CDR3 contains 15 residues. The CDR3 nucleotides are TGTGCCAGCAGCTTCGGACTAGCGGAACCCTACGAGCAGTACTTC. It specifies CASSFGLAEPYEQYF.

The chain has TRBV10-3 and TRBJ2-3; TRBD1 matches 11 bases. J was trimmed by 5 bases and V by 5 bases; bases with no gene match: 3. Germline loops: CDR1 ENHRY, CDR2 SYGVKD. The CDR3 runs 14 residues. The CDR3: CAISSGTGGDTQYF. The CDR3 nucleotides read TGTGCCATCAGTTCCGGGACAGGGGGAGATACGCAGTATTTT.

The chain has TRBV6-5 and TRBJ1-2, with 8 positions matching TRBD1. This CDR3 has 13 amino acids. Germline V lookup: CDR1 MNHEY, CDR2 SVGAGI. V gave up 5 bases and J gave up 6 bases; unmatched junction bases: 5. DNA of the CDR3: TGTGCCAGCAGTCGGGGACAGGCGAATGGCTACACCTTC. Encoded protein: CASSRGQANGYTF.

The chain uses TRBV11-3 and TRBJ2-7; D might be TRBD2 (6 bases). This CDR3 comprises 14 residues. V lost 2 bases, J lost 3 bases, and 11 bases lay in between. The V gene's germline CDR1 is SGHNT and CDR2 YENEEA. The CDR3 spells CASSLRDGSYEQYF. For the CDR3, the DNA is TGTGCCAGCAGCTTAAGAGACGGGAGCTACGAGCAGTACTTC.